The T cell receptor beta chain described here comes from a study of T cells in Graves' hyperthyroidism and ophthalmopathy. Across the whole study: Peripheral blood collection took place at initial diagnosis, before any treatment.

Turning to this clonotype: Its antigen is as yet unknown.

Germline CDR1 is SNHLY and CDR2 is FYNNEI. The CDR3 spans 14 residues. Trimming took off 8 bases at V and 0 bases at J, with 10 bases between the two ends. TCR beta CDR3 regions were amplified from RNA transcripts. Carried out on the TCR CDR3, a first-round RT-PCR used the HTBI primer set. Each CDR3 protein gets one entry after TCRdb re-called the multiplex PCR reads with MiXCR. This sample has around 450,000 distinct CDR3 sequences, with approximately 15% found just once. Study-wide points: Blood also contained most expanded thyroid clonotypes above 0.001.

The sequencing sample was made of blood. This sequence was found in a woman aged 18 to 35 with Graves' hyperthyroidism. V and J are TRBV2 and TRBJ2-2; the D gene is possibly TRBD1 (5 bases). The CDR3 nucleotides are TGTGCCAGCCTGACAGTCGCGAACACCGGGGAGCTGTTTTTT. Its protein is CASLTVANTGELFF.